In its sample, the clone carrying this TCR beta chain was seen a few times. Its target is not known. The sample originates from a study of T-cell reconstitution after alpha-beta-depleted transplantation in children. General study findings and limits: A year had passed since transplant, and T-cell counts and diversity by then came mostly from newly produced T cells. Roughly two months post-transplant, alpha-beta T cells reportedly originated from several hundred graft clones that had expanded. At day 60, the high TCRbeta diversity found in some patients originated from recipient T cells and thymic progenitors that had survived.

Trimming removed 3 bases from V and 3 bases from J, with 12 bases in between. The germline V gene encodes CDR1 MNHEY and CDR2 SMNVEV (reference sequence). This CDR3 is 14 amino acids long. Unique molecular identifiers were incorporated during preparation of the TCRbeta library. Using its own MiXCR run on the PCR reads, TCRdb lists one record per CDR3 protein. The sample gives a few hundred thousand distinct CDR3 sequences, roughly 27% of which show up once; less than 40% is in the top ten. The chain links TRBV27 to TRBJ2-7, with D unclear. This TCR derives from a boy in the first two years of life with Wiskott-Aldrich syndrome, due to receive a stem cell transplant. The source was PBMCs, collected before TCRalphabeta/CD19-depleted stem cell transplant. CDR3: CASSFGDLIYEQYF. CDR3 in DNA: TGTGCCAGCAGTTTCGGCGACCTGATCTACGAGCAGTACTTC.